Presented here are 9 T cell receptor beta chains from one specimen sequenced in a study of T cell responses to AZD1222 COVID-19 vaccine. Measured with immunoSEQ multiplex PCR; TCRdb has only the in-frame clones, and not every one. Of about 59,000 clones in the sample, roughly 89% were seen once. The sequencing here drew on peripheral blood, taken 28 days after the second AZD1222 dose. The receptors were sampled from an adult who received the AZD1222 COVID-19 vaccine.

The chain links TRBV29-1 to TRBJ2-3; 13 nucleotides line up with TRBD2. The CDR3 extends over 14 amino acids. Germline loops: CDR1 SQVTM, CDR2 ANQGSEA. V shed 6 bases and J 6 bases; nucleotides not matched to a gene: 6. In nucleotides, the CDR3 is TGCAGCGTGGGGACTAGCGGGAATGTCGATACGCAGTATTTT. Encoded protein: CSVGTSGNVDTQYF.

V is TRBV5-1 and J is TRBJ2-1; D not certain. V was cut by 7 bases and J by 6 bases, with 11 bases left in between. The CDR3 has 12 residues. Germline V CDR1 and CDR2: SGHRS, YFSETQ. Here the CDR3 reads CASGYGSNEQFF. The CDR3 nucleotides are TGCGCCAGCGGCTACGGCAGCAATGAGCAGTTCTTC.

This clone was recorded only once. This chain joins TRBV3-1 (or the pseudogene TRBV3-2) and TRBJ2-7; D is perhaps TRBD2 (6 bases). The CDR3 covers 17 residues. Germline V lookup: CDR1 LGHDT, CDR2 YNNKEL (reference sequence). Trimming took off 1 base at V and 5 bases at J, with 21 bases between the two ends. CDR3 amino acids: CASSQGDLAGIENEQYF. DNA of the CDR3: TGTGCCAGCAGCCAAGGGGACCTGGCGGGAATCGAAAACGAGCAGTACTTC.

V and J are TRBV7-9 and TRBJ1-1, with a weak D call TRBD1 (6 bases). This CDR3 contains 14 residues. Deletions cut 5 bases from V and 4 bases from J, with 14 bases between. Germline CDR1 is SEHNR and CDR2 is FQNEAQ (reference sequence). The CDR3 coding sequence is TGTGCCAGCAGCGTACAGGGTCTAGGCACTGAAGCTTTCTTT. Protein sequence: CASSVQGLGTEAFF.

The rearrangement uses TRBV29-1 and TRBJ2-7; 11 nucleotides agree with TRBD2. The CDR3 is 17 amino acids. Germline values: CDR1 SQVTM, CDR2 ANQGSEA. V was clipped by 7 bases and J by 0 bases; unmatched bases: 14. This chain's CDR3 is CSAETSGVTIPSYEQYF. CDR3 nucleotides: TGCAGCGCCGAGACTAGCGGGGTCACTATTCCCTCCTACGAGCAGTACTTC.

This clone was recorded once. V is TRBV28 and J is TRBJ2-7; perhaps TRBD2 as D (5 bases). V lost 3 bases and J lost 6, with 12 bases in between. Germline V gives CDR1 MDHEN, CDR2 SYDVKM. CDR3 length: 13 amino acids. In DNA form, the CDR3 reads TGTGCCAGCAGTTTGGGTCGGGGTCGCGAGCAGTACTTC. This gives the protein CASSLGRGREQYF.

This chain links TRBV10-2 with TRBJ1-5; no reliable D call. Germline V gene sequence: CDR1 WSHSY, CDR2 SAAADI. This CDR3 is 13 amino acids long. V lost 6 bases to trimming and J lost 0 bases, with 6 bases between them. This CDR3 reads CASRAGSNQPQHF. The CDR3 DNA is TGCGCCAGCAGGGCGGGTAGCAATCAGCCCCAGCATTTT.

The chain carries TRBV19 and TRBJ2-3, with TRBD2 matching over 13 bases. CDR3 length: 15 residues. The ends lost 9 bases at V and 5 bases at J; junction bases unmatched: 8. Germline V lookup: CDR1 LNHDA, CDR2 SQIVND (reference sequence). The CDR3 loop reads CASKLAGGPGDTQYF. CDR3 bases: TGTGCCAGCAAACTAGCGGGGGGGCCGGGAGATACGCAGTATTTT.

The chain is built from TRBV3-1 (or the pseudogene TRBV3-2) and TRBJ1-1, with unresolved D. Per the germline V gene, CDR1 is LGHDT and CDR2 is YNNKEL (reference sequence). Trimming removed 0 bases at V and 4 bases at J, with 9 bases between. The CDR3 runs 14 residues. CDR3: CASSQDRSGTEAFF. As DNA, the CDR3 is TGTGCCAGCAGCCAAGACCGATCGGGCACTGAAGCTTTCTTT.